Following are 27 T cell receptor beta chains from one sample sequenced in a study of PD-1 blockade in classical Hodgkin lymphoma. Clones were sequenced by immunoSEQ multiplex PCR, and TCRdb holds only the in-frame ones, with some missing. The repertoire holds about 90,000 clones, with 90% as singletons. Noted time point: cycle 4 day 1 (C4D1), after less than 7 weeks of nivolumab. After autologous stem cell transplantation all patients relapsed, and prior brentuximab vedotin exposure differed between cohorts. Material: peripheral blood mononuclear cells (PBMCs), obtained before the fourth cycle of nivolumab. The receptors were gathered from a human donor with classical Hodgkin lymphoma.

This clone was found once. The chain couples TRBV29-1 to TRBJ2-7; 9 bases agree with TRBD1. This CDR3 contains 11 residues. Germline V gene lookup returns CDR1 SQVTM and CDR2 ANQGSEA. Losses at the gene ends were 8 bases for V and 5 bases for J; bases not matched to a gene: 4. The CDR3 nucleotides read TGCAGCTCGGGACAGGGTAACGAGCAGTACTTC. Encoded protein: CSSGQGNEQYF.

For the CDR3, the DNA is TGTGCCAGCAGCCAAACGCACAGGGGGCTGGACTACGAGCAGTACTTC. It translates to CASSQTHRGLDYEQYF. The rearrangement uses TRBV4-2 and TRBJ2-7; 9 nucleotides match TRBD1. V lost 2 bases to trimming and J lost 3 bases; unmatched junction nucleotides: 8. This CDR3 has 16 amino acids. Germline CDR1 LGHNA, CDR2 YNFKEQ.

V and J are TRBV6-4 and TRBJ2-1, with TRBD2 matching over 9 bases. Germline V gene lookup returns CDR1 MRHNA and CDR2 SNTAGT. The CDR3 runs to 16 residues. V lost 3 bases, J lost 2 bases, and 5 bases stayed unmatched. The CDR3, as DNA: TGTGCCAGCAGTGATCACAGCGGGGGGACCTACAATGAGCAGTTCTTC. This gives the protein CASSDHSGGTYNEQFF.

V and J are TRBV7-2 and TRBJ2-3; possibly TRBD1 or TRBD2 for D (6 bases each). CDR3 length equals 14 residues. With 1 base removed from V and 5 bases from J, the gap between germline ends came to 10 bases. Germline V gene lookup returns CDR1 SGHTA and CDR2 FQGNSA. CDR3 sequence reads: CASSLGGAEDTQYF. The DNA for the CDR3 is TGTGCCAGCAGCTTAGGGGGGGCGGAAGATACGCAGTATTTT. The complete variable domain, with remaining parts taken from reference TRBV7-2 and TRBJ2-3, reads GAGVSQSPSNKVTEKGKDVELRCDPISGHTALYWYRQSLGQGLEFLIYFQGNSAPDKSGLPSDRFSAERTGGSVSTLTIQRTQQEDSAVYLCASSLGGAEDTQYFGPGTRLTVL.

This rearrangement joins TRBV6-5 to TRBJ2-1; tentatively, D is TRBD2 (5 bases). The CDR3 is made up of 15 amino acids. The germline V gene encodes CDR1 MNHEY and CDR2 SVGAGI. V lost 4 bases to trimming and J lost 0 bases, with 10 bases between them. The CDR3 DNA is TGTGCCAGCAGTTTCGGACTGAGCTCCTACAATGAGCAGTTCTTC. Protein sequence: CASSFGLSSYNEQFF.

V gene TRBV25-1 combines with J gene TRBJ2-5; D possibly corresponds to TRBD2 (5 bases). V gave up 5 bases and J gave up 5 bases, with 6 bases separating them. This CDR3 is built from 11 residues. Per germline, CDR1 MGHDK and CDR2 SYGVNS. CDR3 sequence: CASSLAETQYF. The CDR3 coding sequence is TGTGCCAGCAGTCTAGCTGAGACCCAGTACTTC. The entire variable domain, with the rest obtained from reference TRBV25-1 and TRBJ2-5, is as follows: EADIYQTPRYLVIGTGKKITLECSQTMGHDKMYWYQQDPGMELHLIHYSYGVNSTEKGDLSSESTVSRIRTEHFPLTLESARPSHTSQYLCASSLAETQYFGPGTRLLVL.

This chain links TRBV28 with TRBJ1-5; D gene unclear. V dropped 2 bases and J dropped 0 bases, with 5 bases sitting between them. The CDR3 length is 14 residues. Germline assignment: CDR1 MDHEN and CDR2 SYDVKM. CDR3 region: CASSLTHSNQPQHF. CDR3 nucleotides: TGTGCCAGCAGTTTAACTCATAGCAATCAGCCCCAGCATTTT.

This chain links TRBV9 with TRBJ2-3; D possibly matches TRBD1 or TRBD2 (5 bases each). There are 14 residues in the CDR3. Germline CDR1 and CDR2: SGDLS and YYNGEE. V was clipped by 6 bases and J by 0 bases, with 11 bases between them. CDR3 bases: TGTGCCAGCACGACCGGGACCAGCACAGATACGCAGTATTTT. It codes for CASTTGTSTDTQYF.

The gene calls are TRBV15 and TRBJ2-5; D might be TRBD1 (5 bases). Trimming left V 0 bases short and J 2 bases short, with 16 bases between. The length of the CDR3 is 17 residues. CDR1 LNHNV and CDR2 YYDKDF come from the germline V gene (reference sequence). CDR3 region: CATSREITTAPQETQYF. The CDR3 bases are TGTGCCACCAGCAGAGAAATAACGACAGCCCCACAAGAGACCCAGTACTTC.

The V and J genes are TRBV7-9 and TRBJ2-5; D call uncertain. Germline CDR1 SEHNR, CDR2 FQNEAQ (reference sequence). The CDR3 covers 14 residues. The V end lost 5 bases, the J end lost 2 bases, and 12 bases lay between the germline ends. CDR3: CASSPTDGQETQYF. CDR3 coding DNA: TGTGCCAGCAGCCCTACCGACGGACAAGAGACCCAGTACTTC. Based on the CDR3 plus reference TRBV7-9 and TRBJ2-5, the full variable domain is DTGVSQNPRHKITKRGQNVTFRCDPISEHNRLYWYRQTLGQGPEFLTYFQNEAQLEKSRLLSDRFSAERPKGSFSTLEIQRTEQGDSAMYLCASSPTDGQETQYFGPGTRLLVL.

This clone was seen a few times. The chain couples TRBV5-1 to TRBJ1-1; maybe TRBD1 (5 bases). CDR1 is SGHRS, CDR2 YFSETQ, per germline. V dropped 2 bases and J dropped 0 bases, with 8 bases sitting between them. CDR3 length equals 14 residues. CDR3: CASSFTGMNTEAFF. The CDR3 DNA sequence: TGCGCCAGCAGCTTTACAGGCATGAACACTGAAGCTTTCTTT.

This clone is medium-sized by share. This chain joins TRBV28 and TRBJ1-1; D gene ambiguous. Between the trimmed V and J ends, which lost 3 bases and 4 bases, there was a span of 15 bases. CDR3 length: 15 amino acids. Per the germline V gene, CDR1 is MDHEN and CDR2 is SYDVKM. This chain's CDR3 is CASSFEFRSGTEAFF. CDR3 sequence (DNA): TGTGCCAGCAGTTTTGAGTTCCGGTCGGGCACTGAAGCTTTCTTT.

This chain joins TRBV18 and TRBJ1-6, with a tentative D call TRBD1 (5 bases). Germline V gives CDR1 KGHSH, CDR2 LQKENI. The V end was cut by 0 bases, the J end by 9 bases, with 6 bases between. This CDR3 is 13 amino acids long. This CDR3 is CASSPPGVSPLHF. Here the CDR3 DNA reads TGTGCCAGCTCACCACCGGGGGTTTCACCCCTCCACTTT.

The chain links TRBV19 to TRBJ1-1, with 7 bases that match TRBD1. Germline V gives CDR1 LNHDA, CDR2 SQIVND (reference sequence). The V segment lost 1 base and the J segment 5 bases; nucleotides outside the gene matches: 7. This CDR3 has 15 residues. The CDR3 sequence: CASSIAQGGRTEAFF. CDR3 bases: TGTGCCAGTAGTATAGCTCAGGGGGGGAGGACTGAAGCTTTCTTT.

V is TRBV18 and J is TRBJ2-7; 7 nucleotides line up with TRBD1. CDR3 length: 14 residues. Unmatched junction bases numbered 4, after V lost 3 bases and J lost 2 bases. CDR1 and CDR2 (germline): KGHSH, LQKENI. CDR3 nucleotide sequence: TGTGCCAGCTCACCTCCGGGACAGACCTACGAGCAGTACTTC. It codes for CASSPPGQTYEQYF.

This sequence joins TRBV5-1 and TRBJ2-7, with D perhaps TRBD1 (5 bases). The V end was cut by 4 bases, the J end by 4 bases, with 15 bases between. This CDR3 is 14 amino acids long. Germline V CDR1 and CDR2: SGHRS, YFSETQ. The CDR3 sequence is CASSPVQGDYEQYF. For the CDR3, the DNA is TGCGCCAGCAGCCCGGTACAAGGGGATTACGAGCAGTACTTC.

The rearrangement uses TRBV30 and TRBJ1-4; no definite D call. This CDR3 spans 14 amino acids. The V end was cut by 4 bases, the J end by 5 bases, with 14 bases between. The germline V gene has CDR1 GTSNPN and CDR2 SVGIG (reference sequence). CDR3 sequence: CAWTLGRVNEKLFF. For the CDR3, the DNA is TGTGCCTGGACCCTCGGAAGGGTAAATGAAAAACTGTTTTTT.

The V gene is TRBV5-6, the J gene TRBJ1-2, with TRBD1 as a possible D gene (5 bases). The CDR3 consists of 13 residues. V was shortened by 2 bases and J by 4 bases, with 9 bases between the two germline ends. Germline CDR1 and CDR2: SGHDT and YYEEEE. The CDR3 DNA reads TGTGCCAGCAGCTTAGGGGCCATCTATGGCTACACCTTC. Translated: CASSLGAIYGYTF.

The chain links TRBV2 to TRBJ2-6, with D tentatively TRBD1 or TRBD2 (5 bases each). The CDR3 has 16 amino acids. The ends were cut back, 5 bases at V and 0 bases at J, with 11 bases in the middle. Germline loops: CDR1 SNHLY, CDR2 FYNNEI. The CDR3 loop reads CASSPGRSSGANVLTF. The CDR3 bases are TGTGCCAGCAGTCCGGGACGTAGCTCTGGGGCCAACGTCCTGACTTTC.

The J gene is TRBJ1-4, the V gene TRBV30; D gene uncertain. CDR3 length: 16 residues. Trimming removed 3 bases at V and 7 bases at J, with 21 bases between. The germline CDR1 and CDR2 sequences are GTSNPN and SVGIG (reference sequence). DNA of the CDR3: TGTGCCTGGAGCCACGCGGCAGTTGTGCTGGGTGAAAAACTGTTTTTT. Protein: CAWSHAAVVLGEKLFF. The variable domain in full, completed from reference TRBV30 and TRBJ1-4, reads SQTIHQWPATLVQPVGSPLSLECTVEGTSNPNLYWYRQAAGRGLQLLFYSVGIGQISSEVPQNLSASRPQDRQFILSSKKLLLSDSGFYLCAWSHAAVVLGEKLFFGSGTQLSVL.

The chain combines TRBV19 with TRBJ1-1, with D possibly matching TRBD1 (5 bases). Looked up from germline, CDR1 is LNHDA and CDR2 is SQIVND (reference sequence). Trimming removed 7 bases from V and 4 bases from J, with 13 bases in between. The CDR3 contains 13 residues. CDR3 protein: CASNFRQPTEAFF. CDR3 in DNA: TGTGCCAGTAACTTCCGACAGCCCACTGAAGCTTTCTTT.

The chain has TRBV5-1 and TRBJ2-5; 7 nucleotides match TRBD1. CDR3 length: 14 residues. CDR1 is SGHRS and CDR2 is YFSETQ in the germline V gene. J was trimmed by 1 base and V by 3 bases; bases with no gene match: 3. CDR3 protein: CASSSGTAQETQYF. CDR3 sequence (DNA): TGCGCCAGCAGCTCCGGGACAGCCCAAGAGACCCAGTACTTC.

The chain uses TRBV7-8 and TRBJ1-1; D is unclear. The CDR3 is made up of 12 amino acids. Trimming left V 2 bases short and J 0 bases short, with 1 base between. Germline CDR1 reads SGHVS; CDR2 reads FQNEAQ. DNA for the CDR3: TGTGCCAGCAGCTTAATGAACACTGAAGCTTTCTTT. It yields the protein CASSLMNTEAFF. Supplemented by reference TRBV7-8 and TRBJ1-1, the full variable domain reads GAGVSQSPRYKVAKRGQDVALRCDPISGHVSLFWYQQALGQGPEFLTYFQNEAQLDKSGLPSDRFFAERPEGSVSTLKIQRTQQEDSAVYLCASSLMNTEAFFGQGTRLTVV.

This sequence joins TRBV19 and TRBJ2-5; D remains unclear. The J call may not be correct, given that the DNA end is closer to TRBJ2-7. Germline CDR1 is LNHDA and CDR2 is SQIVND (reference sequence). The CDR3 spans 13 residues. In DNA, the CDR3 is TGTGCCAGTAGTATGGCAGCCTACTACGAGCAGTACTTC. Protein sequence: CASSMAAYYEQYF.

The rearrangement links TRBV6-5 to TRBJ1-6, with 8 bases that match TRBD1. Germline assignment: CDR1 MNHEY and CDR2 SVGAGI. This CDR3 region has 14 residues. After removal of 4 bases from V and 10 bases from J, the junction contained 6 bases not matched to a gene. The DNA for the CDR3 is TGTGCCAGCAGTTCACGGCAGGGGGCGTCACCCCTCCACTTT. This sequence encodes CASSSRQGASPLHF.

The chain carries TRBV10-3 and TRBJ2-1; no reliable D call. This CDR3 is built from 12 residues. V was cut by 4 bases and J by 9 bases, with 10 bases left in between. From germline, CDR1 is ENHRY and CDR2 SYGVKD. CDR3 DNA sequence: TGTGCCATCAGTGTCCCCTCGACTGAGCAGTTCTTC. The encoded protein is CAISVPSTEQFF.

This clone has just one count. The chain combines TRBV19 with TRBJ1-1; D gene uncertain. The CDR3 runs to 11 residues. The germline V gene has CDR1 LNHDA and CDR2 SQIVND (reference sequence). V lost 8 bases to trimming and J lost 11 bases, with 15 bases between them. CDR3 sequence (DNA): TGTGCCAGTGATGAGGGCGTCGTCGCTTTCTTT. Amino acids: CASDEGVVAFF.